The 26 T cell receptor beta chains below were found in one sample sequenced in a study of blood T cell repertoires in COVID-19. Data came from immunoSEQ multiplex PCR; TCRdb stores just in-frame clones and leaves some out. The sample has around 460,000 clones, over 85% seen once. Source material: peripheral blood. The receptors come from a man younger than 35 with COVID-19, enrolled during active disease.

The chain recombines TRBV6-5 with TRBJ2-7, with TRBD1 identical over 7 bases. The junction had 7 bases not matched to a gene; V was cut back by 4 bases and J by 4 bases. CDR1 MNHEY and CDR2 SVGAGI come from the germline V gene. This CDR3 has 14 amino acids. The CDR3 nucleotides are TGTGCCAGCAGTTTGACGGGACAGCATTACGAGCAGTACTTC. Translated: CASSLTGQHYEQYF.

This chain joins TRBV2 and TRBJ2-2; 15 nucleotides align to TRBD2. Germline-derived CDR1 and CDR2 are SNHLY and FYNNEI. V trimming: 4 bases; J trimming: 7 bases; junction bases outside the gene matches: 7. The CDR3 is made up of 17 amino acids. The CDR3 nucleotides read TGTGCCAGCAGTGGCCAACCGGGACTAGCGGGAGGCGGGGAGCTGTTTTTT. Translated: CASSGQPGLAGGGELFF.

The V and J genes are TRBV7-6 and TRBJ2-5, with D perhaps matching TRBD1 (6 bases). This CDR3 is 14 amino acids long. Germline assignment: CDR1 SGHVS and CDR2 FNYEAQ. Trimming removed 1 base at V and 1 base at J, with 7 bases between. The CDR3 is CASSLGQVQETQYF. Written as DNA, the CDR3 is TGTGCCAGCAGCTTAGGACAGGTCCAAGAGACCCAGTACTTC.

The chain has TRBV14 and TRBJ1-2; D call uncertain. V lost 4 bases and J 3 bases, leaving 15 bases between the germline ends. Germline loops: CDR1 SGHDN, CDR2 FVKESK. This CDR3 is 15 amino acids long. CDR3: CASSPGTFSHYGYTF. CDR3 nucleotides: TGTGCCAGCAGCCCGGGAACCTTCAGCCACTATGGCTACACCTTC.

The DNA for the CDR3 is TGTGCCAGCAGTTCCCCCGGACAGGGTTACGATTCACCCCTCCACTTT. Protein sequence: CASSSPGQGYDSPLHF. The chain uses TRBV27 and TRBJ1-6; TRBD1 matches 8 bases. The germline V gene encodes CDR1 MNHEY and CDR2 SMNVEV (reference sequence). CDR3 length: 16 amino acids. Trimming removed 4 bases from V and 8 bases from J; junction bases left unmatched: 10.

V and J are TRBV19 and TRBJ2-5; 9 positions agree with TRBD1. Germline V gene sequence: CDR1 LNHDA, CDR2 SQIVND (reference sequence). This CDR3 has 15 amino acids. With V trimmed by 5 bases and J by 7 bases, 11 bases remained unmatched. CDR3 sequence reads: CASSPGQGREVTQYF. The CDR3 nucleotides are TGTGCCAGTAGTCCAGGACAGGGGCGGGAAGTGACCCAGTACTTC.

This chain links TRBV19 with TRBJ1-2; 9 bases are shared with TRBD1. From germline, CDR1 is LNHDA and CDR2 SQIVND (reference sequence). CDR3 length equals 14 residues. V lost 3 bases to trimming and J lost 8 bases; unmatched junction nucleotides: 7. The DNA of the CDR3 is TGTGCCAGTAGTATCGGGACAGGGAGTAGGGGCTACACCTTC. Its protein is CASSIGTGSRGYTF.

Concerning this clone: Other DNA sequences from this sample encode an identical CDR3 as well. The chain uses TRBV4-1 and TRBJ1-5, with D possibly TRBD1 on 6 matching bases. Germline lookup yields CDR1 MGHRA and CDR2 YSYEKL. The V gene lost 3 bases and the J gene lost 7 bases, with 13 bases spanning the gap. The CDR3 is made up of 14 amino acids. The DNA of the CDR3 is TGCGCCAGCAGCCACCCAGGGGTACGGCAGCCCCAGCATTTT. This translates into CASSHPGVRQPQHF.

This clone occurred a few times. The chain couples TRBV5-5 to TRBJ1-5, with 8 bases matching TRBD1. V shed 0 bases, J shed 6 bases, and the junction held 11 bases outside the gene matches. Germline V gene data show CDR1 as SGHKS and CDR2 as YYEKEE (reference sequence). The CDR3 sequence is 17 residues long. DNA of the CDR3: TGTGCCAGCAGCTTGGCCGGGACAGGCGGGGTAGGTCAGCCCCAGCATTTT. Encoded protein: CASSLAGTGGVGQPQHF.

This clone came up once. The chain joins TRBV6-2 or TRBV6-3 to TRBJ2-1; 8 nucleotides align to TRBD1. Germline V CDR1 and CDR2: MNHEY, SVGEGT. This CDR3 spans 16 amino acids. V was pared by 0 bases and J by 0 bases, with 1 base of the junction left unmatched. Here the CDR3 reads CASSYSDRVSYNEQFF. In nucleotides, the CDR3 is TGTGCCAGCAGTTACTCGGACAGGGTCTCCTACAATGAGCAGTTCTTC.

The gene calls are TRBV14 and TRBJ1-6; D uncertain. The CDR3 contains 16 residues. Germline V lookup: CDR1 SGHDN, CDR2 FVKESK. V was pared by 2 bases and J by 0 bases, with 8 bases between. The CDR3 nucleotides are TGTGCCAGCAGCCAAAGAGATTTCTCCTATAATTCACCCCTCCACTTT. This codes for CASSQRDFSYNSPLHF. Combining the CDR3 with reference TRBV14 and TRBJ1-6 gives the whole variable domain EAGVTQFPSHSVIEKGQTVTLRCDPISGHDNLYWYRRVMGKEIKFLLHFVKESKQDESGMPNNRFLAERTGGTYSTLKVQPAELEDSGVYFCASSQRDFSYNSPLHFGNGTRLTVT.

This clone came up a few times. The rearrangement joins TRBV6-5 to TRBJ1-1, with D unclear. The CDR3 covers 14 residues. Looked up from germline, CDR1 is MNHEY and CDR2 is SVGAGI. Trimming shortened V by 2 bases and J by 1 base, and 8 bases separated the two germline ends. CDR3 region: CASSYVAPNTEAFF. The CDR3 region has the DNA TGTGCCAGCAGTTACGTGGCACCGAACACTGAAGCTTTCTTT.

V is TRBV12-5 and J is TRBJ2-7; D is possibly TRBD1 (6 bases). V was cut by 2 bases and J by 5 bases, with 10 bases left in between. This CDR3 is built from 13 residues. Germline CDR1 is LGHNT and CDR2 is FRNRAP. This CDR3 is CASGLMGAHEQYF. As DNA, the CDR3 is TGTGCTAGTGGTTTGATGGGGGCCCACGAGCAGTACTTC.

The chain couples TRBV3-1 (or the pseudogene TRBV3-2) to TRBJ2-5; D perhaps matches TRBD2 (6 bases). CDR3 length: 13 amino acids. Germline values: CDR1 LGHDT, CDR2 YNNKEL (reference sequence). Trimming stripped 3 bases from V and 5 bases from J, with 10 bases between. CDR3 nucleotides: TGTGCCAGCAGCCAGGGGACTCCGGAGACCCAGTACTTC. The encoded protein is CASSQGTPETQYF.

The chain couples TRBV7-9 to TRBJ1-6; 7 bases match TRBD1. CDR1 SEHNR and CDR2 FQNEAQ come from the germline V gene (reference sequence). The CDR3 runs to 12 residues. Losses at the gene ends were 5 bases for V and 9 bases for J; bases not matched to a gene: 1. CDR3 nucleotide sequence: TGTGCCAGCAGCGGGACAGCTTCACCCCTCCACTTT. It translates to CASSGTASPLHF.

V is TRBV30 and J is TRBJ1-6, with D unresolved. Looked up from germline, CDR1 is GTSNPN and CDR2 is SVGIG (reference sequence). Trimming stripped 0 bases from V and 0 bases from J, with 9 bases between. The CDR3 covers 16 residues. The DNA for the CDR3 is TGTGCCTGGAGTGTAGGCGGCGCCTCCTATAATTCACCCCTCCACTTT. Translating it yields CAWSVGGASYNSPLHF. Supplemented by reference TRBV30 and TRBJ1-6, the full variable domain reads SQTIHQWPATLVQPVGSPLSLECTVEGTSNPNLYWYRQAAGRGLQLLFYSVGIGQISSEVPQNLSASRPQDRQFILSSKKLLLSDSGFYLCAWSVGGASYNSPLHFGNGTRLTVT.

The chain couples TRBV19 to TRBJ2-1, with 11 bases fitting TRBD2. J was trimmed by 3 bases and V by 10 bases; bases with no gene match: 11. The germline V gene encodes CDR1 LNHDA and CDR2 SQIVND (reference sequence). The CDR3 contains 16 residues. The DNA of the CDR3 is TGTGCCACCAACCCTAGCGGGAGGTCATTCTACAATGAGCAGTTCTTC. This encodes CATNPSGRSFYNEQFF.

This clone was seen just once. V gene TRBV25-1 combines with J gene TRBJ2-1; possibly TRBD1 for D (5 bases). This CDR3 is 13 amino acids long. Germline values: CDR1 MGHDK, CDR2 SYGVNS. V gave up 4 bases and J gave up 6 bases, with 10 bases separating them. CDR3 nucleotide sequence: TGTGCCAGCAGTGTAGGACATTTCAATGAGCAGTTCTTC. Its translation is CASSVGHFNEQFF. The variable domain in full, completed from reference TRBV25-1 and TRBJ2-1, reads EADIYQTPRYLVIGTGKKITLECSQTMGHDKMYWYQQDPGMELHLIHYSYGVNSTEKGDLSSESTVSRIRTEHFPLTLESARPSHTSQYLCASSVGHFNEQFFGPGTRLTVL.

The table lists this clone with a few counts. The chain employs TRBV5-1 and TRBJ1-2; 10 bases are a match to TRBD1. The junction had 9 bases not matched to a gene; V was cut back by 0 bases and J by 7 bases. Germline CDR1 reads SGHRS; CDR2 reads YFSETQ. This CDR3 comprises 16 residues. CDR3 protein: CASSLEVGQGKSGYTF. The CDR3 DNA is TGCGCCAGCAGCTTGGAGGTGGGACAGGGGAAAAGTGGCTACACCTTC.

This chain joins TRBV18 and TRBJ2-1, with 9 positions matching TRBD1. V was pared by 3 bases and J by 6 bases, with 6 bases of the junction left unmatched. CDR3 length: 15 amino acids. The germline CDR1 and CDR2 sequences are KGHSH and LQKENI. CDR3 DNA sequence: TGTGCCAGCTCACCGGGACAGGGCCATCTCAATGAGCAGTTCTTC. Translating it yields CASSPGQGHLNEQFF.

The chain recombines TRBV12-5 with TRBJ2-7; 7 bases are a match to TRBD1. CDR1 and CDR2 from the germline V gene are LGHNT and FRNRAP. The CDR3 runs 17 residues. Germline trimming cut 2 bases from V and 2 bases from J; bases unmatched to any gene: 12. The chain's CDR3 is CASGLFREGQSPYEQYF. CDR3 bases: TGTGCTAGTGGTTTGTTCCGAGAGGGACAGTCCCCCTACGAGCAGTACTTC.

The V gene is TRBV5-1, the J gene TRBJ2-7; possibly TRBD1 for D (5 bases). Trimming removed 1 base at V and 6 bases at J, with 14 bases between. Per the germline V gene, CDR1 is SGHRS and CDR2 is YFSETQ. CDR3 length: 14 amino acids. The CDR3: CASSLPGSTREQYF. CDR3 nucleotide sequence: TGCGCCAGCAGCTTGCCAGGGTCGACGCGCGAGCAGTACTTC.

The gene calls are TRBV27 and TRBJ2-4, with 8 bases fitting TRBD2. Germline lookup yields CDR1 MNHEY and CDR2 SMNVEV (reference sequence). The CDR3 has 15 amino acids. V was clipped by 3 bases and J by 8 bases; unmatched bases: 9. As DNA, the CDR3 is TGTGCCAGCAGTTTTTCGGGGGGGCCTCTTTACATTCAGTACTTC. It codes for CASSFSGGPLYIQYF.

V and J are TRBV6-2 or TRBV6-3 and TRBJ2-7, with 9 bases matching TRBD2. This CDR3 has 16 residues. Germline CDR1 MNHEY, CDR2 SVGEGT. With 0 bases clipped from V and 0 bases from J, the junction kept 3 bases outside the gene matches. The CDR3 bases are TGTGCCAGCAGTTACTCGATAGCGGGGGCCTCCTACGAGCAGTACTTC. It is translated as CASSYSIAGASYEQYF.

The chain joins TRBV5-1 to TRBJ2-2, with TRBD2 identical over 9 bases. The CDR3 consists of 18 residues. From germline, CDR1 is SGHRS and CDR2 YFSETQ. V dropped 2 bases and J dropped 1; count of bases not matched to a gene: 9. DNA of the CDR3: TGCGCCAGCAGCTTCAGGAAAGCGGGAGGAAGGAACACCGGGGAGCTGTTTTTT. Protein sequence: CASSFRKAGGRNTGELFF.

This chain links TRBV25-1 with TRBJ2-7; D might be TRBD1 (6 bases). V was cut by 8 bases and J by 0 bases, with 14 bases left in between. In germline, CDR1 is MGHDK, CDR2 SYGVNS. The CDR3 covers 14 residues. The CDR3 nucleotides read TGTGCCAGCGCTAGGACAGAACCCTCCTACGAGCAGTACTTC. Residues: CASARTEPSYEQYF.